A selection of T cell receptor beta chains follows, all from one sample in a study of T cell responses to AZD1222 COVID-19 vaccine. Sequenced by immunoSEQ multiplex PCR; TCRdb stores in-frame clones only, minus some. Counted here are some 100,000 clones, just over 90% occurring once; the ten biggest clones make up about a fifth. The source was peripheral blood, collected on day 0 of AZD1222 vaccination. The receptor set was obtained from an adult in good health. CDR3s include the opening cysteine and the closing phenylalanine or tryptophan. Each record gives: D gene, clone size, V gene, J gene, CDR3 DNA, CDR3 protein. D genes are given only for firm matches. Clone size is given for some rows only: seen once, a few or many times, or a class if the clone is expanded.

TRBD2	.	TRBV5-6	TRBJ2-3	TGTGCCAGCAGCTCCGGGAGGGGGACAGATACGCAGTATTTT	CASSSGRGTDTQYF
.	.	TRBV18	TRBJ1-3	TGTGCCAGCTCACCCAGGTTCCGTAGCAGCTCTGGAAACACCATATATTTT	CASSPRFRSSSGNTIYF
.	.	TRBV6-5	TRBJ1-2	TGTGCCAGCAGCTCATCCGGGACATACGGCTACACCTTC	CASSSSGTYGYTF
TRBD1	.	TRBV4-3	TRBJ2-3	TGCGCCAGCAGCCCTACAGGGGGCGAGACAGATACGCAGTATTTT	CASSPTGGETDTQYF
TRBD1	.	TRBV28	TRBJ2-2	TGTGCCAGCAGCCGAGGTGGACAGGGCACCGGGGAGCTGTTTTTT	CASSRGGQGTGELFF
TRBD1	.	TRBV29-1	TRBJ1-1	TGCAGCATCCAGACAGGGCAGAACACTGAAGCTTTCTTT	CSIQTGQNTEAFF
.	.	TRBV7-3	TRBJ2-5	TGTGCCAGCAGCCGGGGAGCTCGGGAGACCCAGTACTTC	CASSRGARETQYF
.	once	TRBV6-5	TRBJ1-6	TGTGCCAGCAGTTACTCGTGGGCAGGGGTTTATTCACCCCTCCACTTT	CASSYSWAGVYSPLHF
TRBD1	.	TRBV7-9	TRBJ2-7	TGTGCCAGCAGGACCGGGACAGGGGACTACGAGCAGTACTTC	CASRTGTGDYEQYF
.	.	TRBV4-3	TRBJ1-2	TGCGCCAGCAGCCAAGACGCGAGATATGGCTACACCTTC	CASSQDARYGYTF
TRBD2	once	TRBV6-5	TRBJ2-1	TGTGCCAGCGGAAATAGCGGGGGGGCGTATGAGCAGTTCTTC	CASGNSGGAYEQFF
TRBD1	.	TRBV19	TRBJ2-2	TGTGCCAGCAACAGGGGGAACACCGGGGAGCTGTTTTTT	CASNRGNTGELFF
TRBD1	once	TRBV18	TRBJ1-2	TGTGCCAGCTCGCTAACCGGGACAGGGGATGGCTACACCTTC	CASSLTGTGDGYTF
.	.	TRBV7-8	TRBJ1-6	TGTGCCAGCAGCTACACACGCAGGGGAGCTCCTTCACCCCTCCACTTT	CASSYTRRGAPSPLHF
.	once	TRBV27	TRBJ1-1	TGTGCCAGCAGTTTAAAGGGGGAGAGCACTGAAGCTTTCTTT	CASSLKGESTEAFF
TRBD1	.	TRBV27	TRBJ2-7	TGTGCCAGCAGTTTAAGGACAGGGAACGAGCAGTACTTC	CASSLRTGNEQYF
.	.	TRBV6-5	TRBJ1-2	TGTGCCAGCCGGAGGGAAGACTATGGCTACACCTTC	CASRREDYGYTF
TRBD2	.	TRBV18	TRBJ2-5	TGTGCCAGCTCACCTCCCGGGACTAAAAAAGAGACCCAGTACTTC	CASSPPGTKKETQYF
.	.	TRBV7-3	TRBJ2-1	TGTGCCAGCAGCTTAACGGGCAGGGGTAATGGCGATGAGCAGTTCTTC	CASSLTGRGNGDEQFF
TRBD2	once	TRBV27	TRBJ2-2	TGTGCCAGCAGCTCGTCCCGACTAGCGGACACCGGGGAGCTGTTTTTT	CASSSSRLADTGELFF
.	.	TRBV7-9	TRBJ2-7	TGTGCCAGCAGCCCCGCTGAATCTTACGAGCAGTACTTC	CASSPAESYEQYF